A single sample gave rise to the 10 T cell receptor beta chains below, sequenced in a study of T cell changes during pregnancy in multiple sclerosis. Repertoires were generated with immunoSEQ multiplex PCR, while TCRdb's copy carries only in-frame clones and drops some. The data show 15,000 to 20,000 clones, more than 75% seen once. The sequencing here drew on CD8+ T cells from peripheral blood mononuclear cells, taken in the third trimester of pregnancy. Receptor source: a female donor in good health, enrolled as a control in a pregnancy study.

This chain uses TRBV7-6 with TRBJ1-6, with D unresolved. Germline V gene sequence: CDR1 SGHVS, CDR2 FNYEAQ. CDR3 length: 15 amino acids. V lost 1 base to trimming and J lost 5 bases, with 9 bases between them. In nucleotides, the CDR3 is TGTGCCAGCAGCTTAGGCGGTCAAGATAATTCACCCCTCCACTTT. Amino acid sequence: CASSLGGQDNSPLHF.

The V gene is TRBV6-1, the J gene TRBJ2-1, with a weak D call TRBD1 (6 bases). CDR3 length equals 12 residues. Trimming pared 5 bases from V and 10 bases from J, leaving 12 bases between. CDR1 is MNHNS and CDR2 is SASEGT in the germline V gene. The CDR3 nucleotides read TGTGCCAGCAGTCTGGGGGCGCAGGAGCAGTTCTTC. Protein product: CASSLGAQEQFF.

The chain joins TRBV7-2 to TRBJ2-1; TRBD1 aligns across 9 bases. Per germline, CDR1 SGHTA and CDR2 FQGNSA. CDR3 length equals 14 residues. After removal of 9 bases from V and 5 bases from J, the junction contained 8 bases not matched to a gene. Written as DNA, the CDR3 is TGTGCCAGTCAAGGGACAGGGAGCCACAATGAGCAGTTCTTC. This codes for CASQGTGSHNEQFF.

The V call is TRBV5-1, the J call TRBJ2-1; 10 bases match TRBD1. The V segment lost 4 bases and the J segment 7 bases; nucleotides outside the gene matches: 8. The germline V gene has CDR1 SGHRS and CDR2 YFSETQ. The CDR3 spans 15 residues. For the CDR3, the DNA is TGCGCCAGCAGCCCCGGGACAGGGGAAGGAAATGAGCAGTTCTTC. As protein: CASSPGTGEGNEQFF.

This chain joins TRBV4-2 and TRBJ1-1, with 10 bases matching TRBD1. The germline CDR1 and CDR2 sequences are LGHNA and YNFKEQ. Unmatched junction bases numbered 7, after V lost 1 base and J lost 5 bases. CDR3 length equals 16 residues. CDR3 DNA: TGTGCCAGCAGCCAAGCACGTGGACAGGGGGGGACTGAAGCTTTCTTT. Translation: CASSQARGQGGTEAFF.

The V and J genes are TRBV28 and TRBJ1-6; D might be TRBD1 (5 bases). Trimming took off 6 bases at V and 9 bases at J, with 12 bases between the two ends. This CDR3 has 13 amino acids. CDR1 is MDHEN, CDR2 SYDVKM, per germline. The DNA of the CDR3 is TGTGCCAGCAGCTCGGTCAGGGCTTCACCCCTCCACTTT. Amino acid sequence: CASSSVRASPLHF.

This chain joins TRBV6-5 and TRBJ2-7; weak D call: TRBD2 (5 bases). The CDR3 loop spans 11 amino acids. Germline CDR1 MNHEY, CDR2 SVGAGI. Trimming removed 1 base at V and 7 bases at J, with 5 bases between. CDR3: CASSYLAEQYF. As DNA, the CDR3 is TGTGCCAGCAGTTACTTAGCGGAGCAGTACTTC.

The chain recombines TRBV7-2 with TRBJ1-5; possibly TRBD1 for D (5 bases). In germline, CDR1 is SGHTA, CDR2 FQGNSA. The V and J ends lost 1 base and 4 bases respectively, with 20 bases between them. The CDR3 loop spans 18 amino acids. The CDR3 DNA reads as TGTGCCAGCAGCTTAGGTTTCGCGGCGTCTGGGGCAAATCAGCCCCAGCATTTT. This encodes CASSLGFAASGANQPQHF.

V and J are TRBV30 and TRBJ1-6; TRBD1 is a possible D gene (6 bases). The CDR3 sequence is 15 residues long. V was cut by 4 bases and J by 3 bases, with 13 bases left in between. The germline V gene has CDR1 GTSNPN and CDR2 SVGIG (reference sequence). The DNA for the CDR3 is TGTGCCTGGATACAGGGTTGGGGCTATAATTCACCCCTCCACTTT. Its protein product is CAWIQGWGYNSPLHF. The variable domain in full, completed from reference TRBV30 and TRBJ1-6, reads SQTIHQWPATLVQPVGSPLSLECTVEGTSNPNLYWYRQAAGRGLQLLFYSVGIGQISSEVPQNLSASRPQDRQFILSSKKLLLSDSGFYLCAWIQGWGYNSPLHFGNGTRLTVT.

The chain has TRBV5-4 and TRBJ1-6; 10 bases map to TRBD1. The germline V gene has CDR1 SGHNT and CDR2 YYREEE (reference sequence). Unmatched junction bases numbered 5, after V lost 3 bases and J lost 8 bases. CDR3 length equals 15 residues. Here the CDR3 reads CASSSEGTGDSPLHF. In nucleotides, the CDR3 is TGTGCCAGCAGCTCCGAGGGGACAGGGGATTCACCCCTCCACTTT.